Sequencing of this T cell receptor (beta chain) was carried out in a study of blood T cell repertoires in COVID-19. Clones were read by immunoSEQ multiplex PCR, and TCRdb kept only the in-frame ones, dropping some. The table lists more than 70,000 clones, about 86% of them singletons. V shed 5 bases, J shed 3 bases, and the junction held 1 base outside the gene matches. The V gene's germline CDR1 is SGHNT and CDR2 YENEEA. This CDR3 has 12 amino acids. Sequencing was performed on peripheral blood. This sequence was found in a woman over 75 with acute or convalescent COVID-19. This chain joins TRBV11-3 and TRBJ2-7, with 7 bases identical to TRBD1. The CDR3 reads CASSPGGYEQYF. The DNA for the CDR3 is TGTGCCAGCAGCCCAGGGGGCTACGAGCAGTACTTC. The entire variable domain, with the rest obtained from reference TRBV11-3 and TRBJ2-7, is as follows: EAGVVQSPRYKIIEKKQPVAFWCNPISGHNTLYWYLQNLGQGPELLIRYENEEAVDDSQLPKDRFSAERLKGVDSTLKIQPAELGDSAVYLCASSPGGYEQYFGPGTRLTVT.